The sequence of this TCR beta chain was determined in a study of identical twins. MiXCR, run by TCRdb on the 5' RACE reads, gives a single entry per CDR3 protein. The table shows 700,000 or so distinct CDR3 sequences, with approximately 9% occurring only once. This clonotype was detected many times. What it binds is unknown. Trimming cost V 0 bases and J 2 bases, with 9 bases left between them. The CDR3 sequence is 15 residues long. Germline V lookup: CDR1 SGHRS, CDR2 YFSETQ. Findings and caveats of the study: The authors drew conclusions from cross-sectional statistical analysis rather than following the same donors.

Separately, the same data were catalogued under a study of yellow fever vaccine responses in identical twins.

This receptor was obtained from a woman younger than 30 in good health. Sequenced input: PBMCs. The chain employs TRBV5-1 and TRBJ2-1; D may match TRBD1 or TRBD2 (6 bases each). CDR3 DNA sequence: TGCGCCAGCAGCTTGGTGGGGGGCCCCTACAATGAGCAGTTCTTC. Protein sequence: CASSLVGGPYNEQFF.